Given below is one T cell receptor beta chain in context. This specimen belongs to a study of cytomegalovirus exposure and HLA in healthy donors. PCR employed 60 Vbeta and 13 Jbeta primers. In the original analysis: Later, some 79 million unique TCR beta chains were counted in an analysis, and roughly 10 million of them were shared. Sequencing used immunoSEQ multiplex PCR; TCRdb keeps in-frame clones, though not all of them. V and J calls and clone size come straight from that table; D and trimming were deduced from the DNA. With about 140,000 clones in the sample, the ten largest clones hold 0.96%. CDR1 is SGDLS and CDR2 is YYNGEE in the germline V gene. Unmatched junction bases numbered 6, after V lost 4 bases and J lost 2 bases. CDR3 length: 15 amino acids.

Sequences were obtained from PBMCs. The chain links TRBV9 to TRBJ2-3, with 8 nucleotides matching TRBD2. This receptor was obtained from a male donor in good health and CMV-seronegative. This CDR3 reads CASSSSGDHTDTQYF. CDR3 DNA: TGTGCCAGCAGCAGTAGCGGGGACCACACAGATACGCAGTATTTT.